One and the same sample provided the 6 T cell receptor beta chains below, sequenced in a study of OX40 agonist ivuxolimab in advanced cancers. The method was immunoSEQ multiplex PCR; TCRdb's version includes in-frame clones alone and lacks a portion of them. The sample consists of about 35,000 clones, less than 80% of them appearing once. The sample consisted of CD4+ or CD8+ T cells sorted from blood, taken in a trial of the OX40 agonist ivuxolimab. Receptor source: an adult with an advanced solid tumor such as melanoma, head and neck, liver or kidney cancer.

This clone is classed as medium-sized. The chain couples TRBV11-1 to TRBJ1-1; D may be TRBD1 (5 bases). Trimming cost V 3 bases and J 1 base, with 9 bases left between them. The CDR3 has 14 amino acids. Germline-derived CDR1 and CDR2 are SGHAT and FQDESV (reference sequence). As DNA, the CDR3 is TGTGCCAGCAGCTTCGGTGGGGGGAACACTGAAGCTTTCTTT. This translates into CASSFGGGNTEAFF.

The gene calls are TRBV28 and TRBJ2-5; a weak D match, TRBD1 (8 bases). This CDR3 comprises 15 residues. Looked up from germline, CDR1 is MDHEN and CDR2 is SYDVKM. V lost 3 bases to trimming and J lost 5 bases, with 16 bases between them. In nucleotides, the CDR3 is TGTGCCAGCAGTTTCCGGAAACAGGGGGGGGAGACCCAGTACTTC. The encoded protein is CASSFRKQGGETQYF.

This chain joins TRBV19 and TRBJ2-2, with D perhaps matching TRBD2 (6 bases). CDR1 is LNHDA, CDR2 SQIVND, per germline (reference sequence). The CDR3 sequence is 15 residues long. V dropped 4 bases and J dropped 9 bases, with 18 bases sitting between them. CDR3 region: CASSNLLAGSRELFF. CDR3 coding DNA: TGTGCCAGTAGTAACCTACTAGCCGGTAGCCGGGAGCTGTTTTTT.

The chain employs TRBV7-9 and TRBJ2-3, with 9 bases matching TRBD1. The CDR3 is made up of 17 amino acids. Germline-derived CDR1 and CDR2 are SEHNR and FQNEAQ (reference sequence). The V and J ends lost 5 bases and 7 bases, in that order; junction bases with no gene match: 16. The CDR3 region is CASSLKPDRGIDNTQYF. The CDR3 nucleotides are TGTGCCAGCAGCCTAAAACCAGACAGGGGGATTGATAATACGCAGTATTTT.

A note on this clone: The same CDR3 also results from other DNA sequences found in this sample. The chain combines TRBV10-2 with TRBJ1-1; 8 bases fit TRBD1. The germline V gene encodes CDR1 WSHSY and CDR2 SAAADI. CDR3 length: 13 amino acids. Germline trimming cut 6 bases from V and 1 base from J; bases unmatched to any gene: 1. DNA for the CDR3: TGCGCCAGCAGAGGACAGGGGAACACTGAAGCTTTCTTT. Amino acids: CASRGQGNTEAFF.

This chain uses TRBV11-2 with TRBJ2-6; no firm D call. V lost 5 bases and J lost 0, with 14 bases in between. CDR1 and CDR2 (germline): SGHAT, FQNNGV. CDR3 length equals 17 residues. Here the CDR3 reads CASSPNLKVSGANVLTF. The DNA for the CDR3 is TGTGCCAGCAGCCCGAATCTCAAGGTCTCTGGGGCCAACGTCCTGACTTTC.